Listed below are T cell receptor beta chains from one sample, sequenced in a study of blood T cell repertoires in COVID-19. Measured with immunoSEQ multiplex PCR; TCRdb has only the in-frame clones, and not every one. The data show about 73,000 clones, 89% seen once. The sequenced sample consisted of peripheral blood. The source of these receptors is a man older than 75 with acute or convalescent COVID-19. Both conserved end residues are part of each CDR3. Fields, in order: V gene, D gene, clone size, J gene, CDR3 length, CDR3 DNA, CDR3 protein. A D gene is named only where the DNA matches it firmly. Not every row has a clone size; where given, it reads once, few, many or a size class.

TRBV9	TRBD1	-	TRBJ2-2	15	TGTGCCAGCAACCCAGGGGGCGGAAACACCGGGGAGCTGTTTTTT	CASNPGGGNTGELFF
TRBV11-2	TRBD1	once	TRBJ1-1	14	TGTGCCAGCAGCTTAGAGGCAGGGGGGACTGAAGCTTTCTTT	CASSLEAGGTEAFF
TRBV5-4	TRBD2	-	TRBJ2-7	14	TGTGCCAGCAGCACAGGACTAGGCGTCTACGAGCAGTACTTC	CASSTGLGVYEQYF
TRBV6-5	TRBD1	-	TRBJ2-1	14	TGTGCCAGCAGGGGGACAGGGCCAGGCGATGAGCAGTTCTTC	CASRGTGPGDEQFF
TRBV21-1	-	-	TRBJ1-4	15	TGTGCCAGCAGCAGGATGGGCGCCCTCGGAGGGAAACTGTTTTTT	CASSRMGALGGKLFF
TRBV21-1	-	-	TRBJ2-5	12	TGTGCCAGCGTACAGGGTTGGGAGACCCAGTACTTC	CASVQGWETQYF
TRBV5-4	TRBD1	-	TRBJ1-1	15	TGTGCCAGCAGCTTCCGGGGGACAGAGAACACTGAAGCTTTCTTT	CASSFRGTENTEAFF
TRBV18	-	once	TRBJ1-3	16	TGTGCCAGCTCACCCGAATTGGCGGGACGGAGAAACACCATATATTTT	CASSPELAGRRNTIYF
TRBV2	TRBD1	-	TRBJ2-7	14	TGTGCCAGCAGTTCCGGGACAGGGGTTTACGAGCAGTACTTC	CASSSGTGVYEQYF
TRBV3-1/TRBV3-2	-	-	TRBJ2-7	14	TGTGCCAGCAGCCAACAGGGACTCCGGGGGGAGCAGTACTTC	CASSQQGLRGEQYF
TRBV10-3	-	once	TRBJ2-4	15	TGTGCCATCAGTGACCCAGGGCTAGCCAAAAACATTCAGTACTTC	CAISDPGLAKNIQYF
TRBV5-1	TRBD1	-	TRBJ2-1	14	TGCGCCAGCAAGTCGGGACAGGGGACAAATGAGCAGTTCTTC	CASKSGQGTNEQFF
TRBV10-3	TRBD1	-	TRBJ1-1	14	TGTGCCATCACCGGGACAGGGGGCGTGACTGAAGCTTTCTTT	CAITGTGGVTEAFF
TRBV30	TRBD1	-	TRBJ1-2	12	TGTGCCTGGAGTGGACAGGGATATGGCTACACCTTC	CAWSGQGYGYTF
TRBV27	-	-	TRBJ1-2	14	TGTGCCAGCAGCCCCTCCGGCAGGGGCTATGGCCACACCTTC	CASSPSGRGYGHTF
TRBV3-1/TRBV3-2	TRBD1	-	TRBJ1-2	13	TGTGCCAGCAGCCACTGGACAGGAGATGGCTACACCTTC	CASSHWTGDGYTF
TRBV7-3	-	once	TRBJ1-5	16	TGTGCCAGCAGCTTAAAAGGGGTGGAAGCCAATCAGCCCCAGCATTTT	CASSLKGVEANQPQHF
TRBV9	-	-	TRBJ1-1	16	TGTGCCAGCAGCGTAGACGTCTGGGGGCCGAACACTGAAGCTTTCTTT	CASSVDVWGPNTEAFF
TRBV14	TRBD2	-	TRBJ2-1	17	TGTGCCAGCAGCCAACCGGGACTAGCGGCCTCCTACAATGAGCAGTTCTTC	CASSQPGLAASYNEQFF
TRBV2	TRBD1	-	TRBJ2-7	15	TGTGCCAGCAGTGAAGTCGGGACAGGGGGGAACGAGCAGTACTTC	CASSEVGTGGNEQYF
TRBV6-5	-	-	TRBJ2-1	15	TGTGCCAGCAGTCTCACAGGGAGCTCCTACAATGAGCAGTTCTTC	CASSLTGSSYNEQFF
TRBV5-1	TRBD1	-	TRBJ2-7	15	TGCGCCAGCAGCCCCGGCGGGACAGGGGGGTACGAGCAGTACTTC	CASSPGGTGGYEQYF
TRBV6-2/TRBV6-3	TRBD2	once	TRBJ2-2	19	TGTGCCAGCAGTTACCACGGACTAGCGGATACCGCGAACACCGGGGAGCTGTTTTTT	CASSYHGLADTANTGELFF
TRBV29-1	TRBD1	few	TRBJ1-6	19	TGCAGCGTTAAATCATGGACAGGGGTCATTGTCTCCTATAATTCACCCCTCCACTTT	CSVKSWTGVIVSYNSPLHF
TRBV6-5	TRBD1	few	TRBJ2-7	12	TGTGCCAGCAGGAAGACAGGGGATGAGCAGTACTTC	CASRKTGDEQYF
TRBV2	-	-	TRBJ1-5	14	TGTGCCAGCACCAACCAAAGGGGAATTCAGCCCCAGCATTTT	CASTNQRGIQPQHF
TRBV19	-	-	TRBJ1-2	16	TGTGCCAGTAGTATTCCCCGCCAGGGCTATCCGTCGAGCTACACCTTC	CASSIPRQGYPSSYTF
TRBV14	-	once	TRBJ2-3	16	TGTGCCAGCAGCCAAGACGAGGGAAGGAGTACAGATACGCAGTATTTT	CASSQDEGRSTDTQYF
TRBV30	-	-	TRBJ1-1	11	TGTGCCTGGACTCTAAACACTGAAGCTTTCTTT	CAWTLNTEAFF
TRBV7-2	-	-	TRBJ1-2	14	TGTGCCAGCAGCTTGAACAGGAACTACTATGGCTACACCTTC	CASSLNRNYYGYTF
TRBV18	-	-	TRBJ2-5	13	TGTGCCAGCTCACCGATTCTTGCGGAGACCCAGTACTTC	CASSPILAETQYF
TRBV28	TRBD2	-	TRBJ2-3	14	TGTGCCAGCAGCCCCCCGGGAGGGTCGAATACGCAGTATTTT	CASSPPGGSNTQYF
TRBV27	-	-	TRBJ2-7	14	TGTGCCAGCAGTTTATCGCAGGGTTTCTACGAGCAGTACTTC	CASSLSQGFYEQYF
TRBV18	-	-	TRBJ1-3	16	TGTGCCAGCTCACCCCCAGGGCGAAGTTCTGGAAACACCATATATTTT	CASSPPGRSSGNTIYF
TRBV6-1	-	-	TRBJ2-3	15	TGTGCCAGCAGTGAGACACCAGCTAGCACAGATACGCAGTATTTT	CASSETPASTDTQYF
TRBV7-9	-	once	TRBJ2-3	15	TGTGCCAGCAGCTTAGGGCAGGGTCTCACAGATACGCAGTATTTT	CASSLGQGLTDTQYF
TRBV2	TRBD1	-	TRBJ1-1	12	TGTGCCAGCAGTGGGACAGGCACTGAAGCTTTCTTT	CASSGTGTEAFF